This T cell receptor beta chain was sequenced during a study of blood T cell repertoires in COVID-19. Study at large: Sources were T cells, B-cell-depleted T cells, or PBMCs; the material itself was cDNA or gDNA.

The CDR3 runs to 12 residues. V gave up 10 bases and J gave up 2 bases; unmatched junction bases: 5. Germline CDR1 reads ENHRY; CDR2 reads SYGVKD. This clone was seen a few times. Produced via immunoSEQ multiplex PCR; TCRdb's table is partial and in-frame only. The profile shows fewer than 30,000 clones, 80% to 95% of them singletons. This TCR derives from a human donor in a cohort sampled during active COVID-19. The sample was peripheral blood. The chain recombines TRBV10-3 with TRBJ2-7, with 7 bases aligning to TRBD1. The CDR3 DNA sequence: TGTGCCACCCGGGACAGCACCTACGAGCAGTACTTC. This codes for CATRDSTYEQYF.